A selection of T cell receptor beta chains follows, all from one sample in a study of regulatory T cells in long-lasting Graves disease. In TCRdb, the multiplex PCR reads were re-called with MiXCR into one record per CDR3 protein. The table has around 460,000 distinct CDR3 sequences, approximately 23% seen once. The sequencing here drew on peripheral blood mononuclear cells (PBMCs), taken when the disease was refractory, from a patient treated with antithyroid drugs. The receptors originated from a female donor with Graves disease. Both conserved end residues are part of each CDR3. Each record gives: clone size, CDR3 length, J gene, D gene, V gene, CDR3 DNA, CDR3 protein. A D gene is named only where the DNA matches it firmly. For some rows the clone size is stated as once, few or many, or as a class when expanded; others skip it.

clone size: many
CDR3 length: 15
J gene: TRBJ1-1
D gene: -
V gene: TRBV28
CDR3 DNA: TGTGCCAGCAGTTTGTTTGGGCAGGCTAACACTGAAGCTTTCTTT
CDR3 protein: CASSLFGQANTEAFF

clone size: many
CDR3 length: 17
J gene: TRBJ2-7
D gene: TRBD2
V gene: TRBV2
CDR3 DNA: TGTGCCAGCAGCTCAGCTAGAGGGCGGGGGGGCTTATACGAGCAGTACTTC
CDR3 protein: CASSSARGRGGLYEQYF

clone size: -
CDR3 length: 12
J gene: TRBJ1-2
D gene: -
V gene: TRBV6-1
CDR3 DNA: TGTGCCAGCTTGGACACCCAGTGGGGCTACACCTTC
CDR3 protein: CASLDTQWGYTF

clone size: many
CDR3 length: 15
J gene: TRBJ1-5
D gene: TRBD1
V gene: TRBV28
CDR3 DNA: TGTGCCAGCAGTCGGGACAGGGATGCGGATCAGCCCCAGCATTTT
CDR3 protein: CASSRDRDADQPQHF

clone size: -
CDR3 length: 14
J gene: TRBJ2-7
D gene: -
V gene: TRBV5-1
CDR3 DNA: TGCGCCAGCAGCTTGGCCGCAGGGGTAGGGGAGCAGTACTTC
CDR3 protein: CASSLAAGVGEQYF

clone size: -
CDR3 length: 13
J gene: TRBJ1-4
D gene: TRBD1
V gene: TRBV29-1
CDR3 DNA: TGCAGCGTTGGACAGGGTGGGAATGAAAAACTGTTTTTT
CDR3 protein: CSVGQGGNEKLFF

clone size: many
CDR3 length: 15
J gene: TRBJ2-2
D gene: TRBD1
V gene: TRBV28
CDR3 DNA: TGTGCCAGCAGGGTCACAGGGGAGAACACCGGGGAGCTGTTTTTT
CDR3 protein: CASRVTGENTGELFF

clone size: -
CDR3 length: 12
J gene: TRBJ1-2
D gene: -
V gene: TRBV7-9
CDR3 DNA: TGTGCCAGCAGCGGCGCAGTCTATGGCTACACCTTC
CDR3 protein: CASSGAVYGYTF

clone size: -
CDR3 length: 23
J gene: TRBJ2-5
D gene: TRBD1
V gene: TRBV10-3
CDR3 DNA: TGTGCCATCAGTGAGTCGATTGATACGTGTTCCACAAACGGGACAGAGAACCAAGAGACCCAGTACTTC
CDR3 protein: CAISESIDTCSTNGTENQETQYF

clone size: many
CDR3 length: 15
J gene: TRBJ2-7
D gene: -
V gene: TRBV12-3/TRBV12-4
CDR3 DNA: TGTGCCAGCAGTAGAGCCACCGACATCACCTACGAGCAGTACTTC
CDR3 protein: CASSRATDITYEQYF

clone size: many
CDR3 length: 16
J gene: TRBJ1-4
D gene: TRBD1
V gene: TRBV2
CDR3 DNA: TGTGCCAGCAGTACTGACAGGGTTTCAACTAATGAAAAACTGTTTTTT
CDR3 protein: CASSTDRVSTNEKLFF

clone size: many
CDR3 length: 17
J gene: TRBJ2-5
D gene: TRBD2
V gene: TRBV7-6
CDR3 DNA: TGTGCCAGCAGCCTGAGGACTAGCGGGGGGGCCATCGAGACCCAGTACTTC
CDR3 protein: CASSLRTSGGAIETQYF

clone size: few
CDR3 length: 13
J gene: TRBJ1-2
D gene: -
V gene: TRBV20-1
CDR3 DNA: TGCAGTGCGGCGGGGGGGCAGATGTATGGCTACACCTTC
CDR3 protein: CSAAGGQMYGYTF

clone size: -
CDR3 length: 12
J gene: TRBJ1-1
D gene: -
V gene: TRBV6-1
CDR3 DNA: TGTGCCAGGCGCCGCCTGAACACTGAAGCTTTCTTT
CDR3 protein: CARRRLNTEAFF

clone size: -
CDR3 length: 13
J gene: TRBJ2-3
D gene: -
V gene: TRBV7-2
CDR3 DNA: TGTGCCAGCAGGAAGCAAGGGGCAGATACGCAGTATTTT
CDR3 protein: CASRKQGADTQYF

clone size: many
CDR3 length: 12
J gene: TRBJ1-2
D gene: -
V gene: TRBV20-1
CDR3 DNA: TGCAGTGCTGCCTTAGCGGAGTATGGCTACACCTTC
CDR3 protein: CSAALAEYGYTF

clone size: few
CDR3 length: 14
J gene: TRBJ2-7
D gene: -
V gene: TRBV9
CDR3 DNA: TGTGCCAGCAGCGTCTCTCCTGGAACCTACGAGCAGTACTTC
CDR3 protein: CASSVSPGTYEQYF

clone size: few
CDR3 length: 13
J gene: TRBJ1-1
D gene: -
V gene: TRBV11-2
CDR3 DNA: TGTGCCAGCAGCTACTTTATAAACACTGAAGCTTTCTTT
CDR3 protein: CASSYFINTEAFF

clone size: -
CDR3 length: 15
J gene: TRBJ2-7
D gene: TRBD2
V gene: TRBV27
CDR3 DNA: TGTGCCAGCAGTCCCTCGGGACTAGCGGGTAACGAGCAGTACTTC
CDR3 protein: CASSPSGLAGNEQYF

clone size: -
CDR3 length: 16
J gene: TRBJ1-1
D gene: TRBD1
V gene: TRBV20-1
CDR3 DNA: TGCAGTGCTAGAGTTCCCGGGACAGGGAATGGCGCTGAAGCTTTCTTT
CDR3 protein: CSARVPGTGNGAEAFF

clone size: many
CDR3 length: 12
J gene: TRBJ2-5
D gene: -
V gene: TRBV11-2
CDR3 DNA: TGTGCCAGCACTAGGGTGGAAGAGACCCAGTACTTC
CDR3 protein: CASTRVEETQYF

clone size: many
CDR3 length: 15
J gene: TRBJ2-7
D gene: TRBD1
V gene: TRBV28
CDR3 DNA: TGTGCCACCTCTCCATTTCCGGGGACAGCGCGGCAGCAGTACTTC
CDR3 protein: CATSPFPGTARQQYF

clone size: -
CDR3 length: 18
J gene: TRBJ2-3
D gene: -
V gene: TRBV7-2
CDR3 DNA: TGTGCCAGCAGCTTAGGGGAGTGGAGGCCCACAGGAACAGATACGCAGTATTTT
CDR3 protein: CASSLGEWRPTGTDTQYF

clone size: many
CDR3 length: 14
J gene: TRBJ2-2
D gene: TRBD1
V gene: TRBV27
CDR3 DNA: TGTGCCAGCAGACCACAGGGGTACACCGGGGAGCTGTTTTTT
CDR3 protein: CASRPQGYTGELFF

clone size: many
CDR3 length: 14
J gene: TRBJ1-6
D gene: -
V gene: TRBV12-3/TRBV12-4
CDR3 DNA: TGTGCCAGCAGTTTAGGACTGTTGAATTCACCCCTCCACTTT
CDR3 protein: CASSLGLLNSPLHF

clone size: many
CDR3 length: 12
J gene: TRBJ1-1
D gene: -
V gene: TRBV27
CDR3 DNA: TGTGCCACAGTAAGCGTGGGGGGAGAAGCTTTCTTT
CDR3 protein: CATVSVGGEAFF

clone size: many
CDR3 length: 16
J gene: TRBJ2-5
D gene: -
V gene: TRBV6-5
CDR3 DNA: TGTGCCAGCAGTTACTCGATTAGCAGGGAAAAGGAGACCCAGTACTTC
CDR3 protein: CASSYSISREKETQYF

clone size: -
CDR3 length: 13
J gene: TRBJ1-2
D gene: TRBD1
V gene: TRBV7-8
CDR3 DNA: TGTGCCAGCAGCCCGGGCGGACAGGGTGGGAACACCTTC
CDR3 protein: CASSPGGQGGNTF

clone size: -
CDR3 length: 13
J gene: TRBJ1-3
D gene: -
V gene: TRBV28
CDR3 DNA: TGTGCCAGCAGTTTCGCACAGGGAGTCACCATATATTTT
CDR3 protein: CASSFAQGVTIYF

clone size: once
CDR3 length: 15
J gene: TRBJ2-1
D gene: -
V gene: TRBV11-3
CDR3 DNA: TGTGCCAGCAGCTTAGTAGCGTTTTCGAACAATGAGCAGTTCTTC
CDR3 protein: CASSLVAFSNNEQFF

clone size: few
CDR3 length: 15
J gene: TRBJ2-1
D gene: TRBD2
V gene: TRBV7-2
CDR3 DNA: TGTGCCAGCAGCCCGATAGCGGGAGGGTTAAATGAGCAGTTCTTC
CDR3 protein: CASSPIAGGLNEQFF

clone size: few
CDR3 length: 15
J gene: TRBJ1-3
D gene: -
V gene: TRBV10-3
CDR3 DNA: TGTGCCATCAGACCAGGTCCCGCCTCGGGGAACACCATATATTTT
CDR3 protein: CAIRPGPASGNTIYF

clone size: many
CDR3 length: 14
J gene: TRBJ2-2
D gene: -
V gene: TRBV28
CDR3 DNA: TGTGCCAGCATCGACCTAAGGGACACCGGGGAGCTGTTTTTT
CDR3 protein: CASIDLRDTGELFF

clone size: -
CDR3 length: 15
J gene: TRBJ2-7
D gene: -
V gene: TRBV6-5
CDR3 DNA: TGTGCCAGCAGTTATCTTCAGGGTCTCGGGGACGAGCAGTACTTC
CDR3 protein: CASSYLQGLGDEQYF

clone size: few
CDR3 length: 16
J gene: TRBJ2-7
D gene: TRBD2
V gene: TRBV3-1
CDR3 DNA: TGTGCCAGCAGCCCGAAAGGGACTAGAGTAAACTACGAGCAGTACTTC
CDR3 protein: CASSPKGTRVNYEQYF

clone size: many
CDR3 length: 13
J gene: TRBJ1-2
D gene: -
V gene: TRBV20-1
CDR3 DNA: TGCAGTGCTTCCGCAACAGGCACCTATGGCTACACCTTC
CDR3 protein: CSASATGTYGYTF

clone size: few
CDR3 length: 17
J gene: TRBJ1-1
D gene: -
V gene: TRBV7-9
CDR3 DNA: TGTGCCAGCAGCTTAAGTCAGGGTGGATTAAAATTGACTGAAGCTTTCTTT
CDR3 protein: CASSLSQGGLKLTEAFF

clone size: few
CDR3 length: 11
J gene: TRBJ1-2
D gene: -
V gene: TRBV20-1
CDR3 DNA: TGCAGTGCTAGACGCTCAGATGGCTACACCTTC
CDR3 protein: CSARRSDGYTF

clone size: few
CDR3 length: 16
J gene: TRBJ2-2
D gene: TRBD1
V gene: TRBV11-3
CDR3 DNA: TGTGCCAGCAGCCCGAAGACAGGGGGCGTGACCGGGGAGCTGTTTTTT
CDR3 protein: CASSPKTGGVTGELFF

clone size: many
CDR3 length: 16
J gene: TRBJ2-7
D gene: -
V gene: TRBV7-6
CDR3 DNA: TGTGCCAGCAGCTTAGGACCGCCGGGACTCTCCTACGAGCAGTACTTC
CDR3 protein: CASSLGPPGLSYEQYF

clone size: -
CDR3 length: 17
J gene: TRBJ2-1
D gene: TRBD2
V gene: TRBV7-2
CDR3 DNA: TGTGCCAGCAGCCTGGGACTAGCGGGAGCCCCCCGGAATGAGCAGTTCTTC
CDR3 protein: CASSLGLAGAPRNEQFF

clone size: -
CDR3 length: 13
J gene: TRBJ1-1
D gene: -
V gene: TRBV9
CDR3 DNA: TGTGCCAGCAGCGTAGGTTCAGGACCTGAAGCTTTCTTT
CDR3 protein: CASSVGSGPEAFF

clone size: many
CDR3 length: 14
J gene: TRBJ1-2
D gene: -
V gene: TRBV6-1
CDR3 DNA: TGTGCCAGCAGTCCACCGTTAGCTAACTATGGCTACACCTTC
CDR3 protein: CASSPPLANYGYTF

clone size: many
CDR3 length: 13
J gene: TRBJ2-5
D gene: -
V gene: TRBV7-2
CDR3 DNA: TGTGCCAGCAGCTTAGGCTTAAAAGAGACCCAGTACTTC
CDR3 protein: CASSLGLKETQYF

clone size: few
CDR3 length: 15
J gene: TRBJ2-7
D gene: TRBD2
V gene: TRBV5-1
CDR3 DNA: TGCGCCAGCAGCTTTAGTCTAGCGGGAGCCCCCGAGCAGTACTTC
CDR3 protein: CASSFSLAGAPEQYF

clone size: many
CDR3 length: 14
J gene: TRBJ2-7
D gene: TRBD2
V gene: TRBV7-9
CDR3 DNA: TGTGCCAGCAGCTCCCCGGGGGGGGCCTACGAGCAGTACTTC
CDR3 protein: CASSSPGGAYEQYF

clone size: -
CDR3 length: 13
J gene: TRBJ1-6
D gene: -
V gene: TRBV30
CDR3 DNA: TGTGCCTGGAGTCCGGGGGGTGAATCACCCCTCCACTTT
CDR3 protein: CAWSPGGESPLHF

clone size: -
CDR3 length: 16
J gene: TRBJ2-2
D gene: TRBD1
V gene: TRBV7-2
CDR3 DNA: TGTGCCAGCAGCCGAACCGGGACAGTGAACACCGGGGAGCTGTTTTTT
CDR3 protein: CASSRTGTVNTGELFF

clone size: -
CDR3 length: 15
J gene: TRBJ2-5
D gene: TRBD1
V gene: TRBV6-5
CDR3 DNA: TGTGCCAGCAGTTACTCAAAGGGGGCCCCAGAGACCCAGTACTTC
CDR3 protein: CASSYSKGAPETQYF

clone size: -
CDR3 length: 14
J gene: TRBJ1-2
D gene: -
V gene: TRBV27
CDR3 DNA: TGTGCCAGCAGTTTACAGGGCACTAACTATGGCTACACCTTC
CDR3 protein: CASSLQGTNYGYTF

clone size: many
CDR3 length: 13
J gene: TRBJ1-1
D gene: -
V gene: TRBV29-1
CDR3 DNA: TGCAGCGTTGAAGGAGGGGATGAGACTGAAGCTTTCTTT
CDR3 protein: CSVEGGDETEAFF

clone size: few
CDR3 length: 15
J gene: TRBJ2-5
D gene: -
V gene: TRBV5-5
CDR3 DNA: TGTGCCAGCAGCTCCCTTGGGCGGAGACAAGAGACCCAGTACTTC
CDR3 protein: CASSSLGRRQETQYF

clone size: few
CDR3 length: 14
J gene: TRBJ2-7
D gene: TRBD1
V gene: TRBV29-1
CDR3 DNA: TGCAGCGTTGAAGGACAGGGAGAACCCTACGAGCAGTACTTC
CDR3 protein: CSVEGQGEPYEQYF

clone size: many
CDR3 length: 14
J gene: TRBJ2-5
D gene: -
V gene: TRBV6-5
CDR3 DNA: TGTGCCAGCAGTTACTCCAGCGCACAAGAGACCCAGTACTTC
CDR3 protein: CASSYSSAQETQYF

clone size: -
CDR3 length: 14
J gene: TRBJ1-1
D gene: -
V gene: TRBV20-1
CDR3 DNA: TGCAGTGCTAGGGACCTCCGAAGGAACACTGAAGCTTTCTTT
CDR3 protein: CSARDLRRNTEAFF